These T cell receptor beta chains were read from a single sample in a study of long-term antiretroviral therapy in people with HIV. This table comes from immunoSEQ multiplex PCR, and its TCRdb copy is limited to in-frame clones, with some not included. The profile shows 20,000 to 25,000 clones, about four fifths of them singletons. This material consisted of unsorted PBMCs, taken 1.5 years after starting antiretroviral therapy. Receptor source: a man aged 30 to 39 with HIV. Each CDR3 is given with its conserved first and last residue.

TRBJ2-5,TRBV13,CASSLDGETQYF
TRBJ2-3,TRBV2,CASSEEVLVARFF
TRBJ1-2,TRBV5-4,CASSHLELWGYTF
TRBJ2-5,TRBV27,CASSPRSSFSKAQYF
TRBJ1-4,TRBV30,CAWSVGVRYEKLFF
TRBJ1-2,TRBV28,CASRTQDGAYGYTF
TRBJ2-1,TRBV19,CASSIGTWGTLAGGGNEQFF
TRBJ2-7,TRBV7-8,CASTIGKGYEQYF
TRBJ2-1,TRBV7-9,CASSLAELAGGREQFF
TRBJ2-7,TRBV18,CASSLPGQGAYEQYF
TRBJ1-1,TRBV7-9,CASSYRWQAFF
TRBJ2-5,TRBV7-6,CASSLTGGAETQYF
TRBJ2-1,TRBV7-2,CASSSREAVLHNEQFF
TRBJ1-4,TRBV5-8,CASSFGTGEGEKLFF
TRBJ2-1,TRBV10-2,CASTSSGRAYNEQFF
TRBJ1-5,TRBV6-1,CASSGQGTQPQHF
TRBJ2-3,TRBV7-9,CASSSPGQGVSTDTQYF
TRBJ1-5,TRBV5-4,CASSLDGGQGNQPQHF
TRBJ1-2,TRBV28,CASSLGRARGYTF
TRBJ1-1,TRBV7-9,CASSPPTGKNTEAFF
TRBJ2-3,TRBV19,CASTRTAWHTDTQYF
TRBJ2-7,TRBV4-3,CASSQDGGYEQYF
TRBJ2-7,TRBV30,CAWSSRTGRGYEQYF
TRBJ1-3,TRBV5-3,CARSLRPSGNTIYF
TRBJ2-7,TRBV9,CASSSSPRGADEQYF
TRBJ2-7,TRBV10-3,CAISGNPTVSYEQYF
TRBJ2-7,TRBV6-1,CAIPGTEETYEQYF
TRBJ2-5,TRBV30,CAWSTSGGRETQYF
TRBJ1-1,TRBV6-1,CASTVGWGTEAFF
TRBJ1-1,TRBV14,CASSQTMNTEAFF
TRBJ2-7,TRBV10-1,CASSDMSGRAYEQYF
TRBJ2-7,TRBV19,CASRELAGALEQYF
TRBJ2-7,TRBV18,CASSLGPGTDTYEQYF
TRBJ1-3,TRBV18,CASSPDRVGNTIYF
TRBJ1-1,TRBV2,CASCREWTEAFF
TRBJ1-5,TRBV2,CASSVDEEDYSNQPQHF
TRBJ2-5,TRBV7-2,CASSRTRYQETQYF
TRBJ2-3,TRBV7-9,CASSFPSGDDRDTQYF
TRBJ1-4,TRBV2,CASRGTTNEKLFF
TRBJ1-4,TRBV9,CASSPTPSTNEKLFF
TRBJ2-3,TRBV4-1,CASSQTPPSPSDTQYF
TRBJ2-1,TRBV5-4,CASTITSGRSNEQFF
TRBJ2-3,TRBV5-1,CASASGLDADTQYF
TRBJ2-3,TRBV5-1,CASSLTGVSTDTQYF
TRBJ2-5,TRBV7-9,CASSSGQKQETQYF